Presented here are 21 T cell receptor beta chains from one specimen sequenced in a study of human T cells and chemical hapten exposure (dated by TCRdb to about 2021). Unfractionated whole blood was collected in Tempus Blood RNA tubes, and total RNA was extracted from that blood. Receptor amplification or capture employed 5' RACE. TCRdb shows the sequencer as Illumina MiSeq. The public reads were quality trimmed at Q25 with fastp and then assembled into clones with MiXCR by TCRdb, keeping productive beta chains. CDR3 protein duplicates are merged, each entry listing the most common genes and DNA. Present in this sample are 81,000 or so distinct CDR3 sequences, 7% to 8% of which were seen just once. The ten largest clones take up over 2% of the sample. The receptors were gathered from a male donor in good health.

The J gene is TRBJ2-5, the V gene TRBV7-8, with D possibly matching TRBD2 (5 bases). CDR3 length: 16 residues. The germline CDR1 and CDR2 sequences are SGHVS and FQNEAQ. The ends were cut back, 0 bases at V and 2 bases at J, with 13 bases in the middle. The CDR3 nucleotides are TGTGCCAGCAGCTTAGCGAGCTTGGGAGTTCAAGAGACCCAGTACTTC. Amino acid sequence: CASSLASLGVQETQYF.

The rearrangement uses TRBV30 and TRBJ2-2; TRBD1 might be the D (5 bases). From germline, CDR1 is GTSNPN and CDR2 SVGIG (reference sequence). The CDR3 consists of 14 residues. V lost 2 bases and J 6 bases, leaving 13 bases between the germline ends. In nucleotides, the CDR3 is TGTGCCTGGAGTTGGGCAGGGCGGCCCGGGGAGCTGTTTTTT. As protein: CAWSWAGRPGELFF.

At least ten counts were recorded for this clonotype. The rearrangement uses TRBV24-1 and TRBJ2-3, with D unresolved. Germline lookup yields CDR1 KGHDR and CDR2 SFDVKD. Trimming shortened V by 5 bases and J by 2 bases, and 7 bases separated the two germline ends. The CDR3 runs 13 residues. DNA for the CDR3: TGTGCCACCAGTGCCCCCTCCACAGATACGCAGTATTTT. Translated, it gives CATSAPSTDTQYF.

This clonotype has at least ten counts. The chain couples TRBV20-1 to TRBJ1-1; D gene ambiguous. Germline V lookup: CDR1 DFQATT, CDR2 SNEGSKA (reference sequence). CDR3 length: 12 residues. V was trimmed by 4 bases and J by 3 bases, leaving 9 bases between them. The CDR3 sequence is CSATLGDTEAFF. The CDR3 nucleotides are TGCAGTGCTACCCTTGGGGACACTGAAGCTTTCTTT.

This chain joins TRBV4-2 and TRBJ2-2; 14 nucleotides match TRBD2. This CDR3 comprises 15 residues. Germline CDR1 LGHNA, CDR2 YNFKEQ. J lost 6 bases, V lost 4 bases, and 1 base had no gene match. The CDR3 DNA reads as TGTGCCAGCAGCCGGACTAGCGGGGGGTCCGGGGAGCTGTTTTTT. This codes for CASSRTSGGSGELFF.

This clonotype was detected only a few times. This sequence joins TRBV20-1 and TRBJ1-1; D is ambiguous. The CDR3 runs 14 residues. V was shortened by 0 bases and J by 3 bases, with 11 bases between the two germline ends. In germline, CDR1 is DFQATT, CDR2 SNEGSKA (reference sequence). The CDR3: CSARDGGSDTEAFF. The CDR3 nucleotides are TGCAGTGCTAGAGATGGAGGTTCGGACACTGAAGCTTTCTTT.

The CDR3 is CASSGYSTDTQYF. CDR3 in DNA: TGTGCCAGCAGTGGGTACTCGACAGATACGCAGTATTTT. The V gene is TRBV25-1, the J gene TRBJ2-3; D is ambiguous. This CDR3 has 13 amino acids. V lost 4 bases to trimming and J lost 3 bases, with 8 bases between them. Per germline, CDR1 MGHDK and CDR2 SYGVNS.

This rearrangement joins TRBV3-1 to TRBJ2-7; TRBD1 matches at 12 bases. Germline loops: CDR1 LGHDT, CDR2 YNNKEL (reference sequence). This CDR3 comprises 18 residues. V gave up 0 bases and J gave up 3 bases; unmatched junction bases: 9. The CDR3 spells CASSQEGDRGRECYEQYF. The CDR3 nucleotides are TGTGCCAGCAGCCAAGAAGGGGACAGGGGGCGCGAATGCTACGAGCAGTACTTC.

The chain uses TRBV27 and TRBJ1-1; the match to TRBD1 covers 7 bases. The CDR3 is 12 amino acids. CDR1 is MNHEY, CDR2 SMNVEV, per germline (reference sequence). The junction had 7 bases not matched to a gene; V was cut back by 10 bases and J by 5 bases. The DNA for the CDR3 is TGTGCCACCTCTACAGGGGAAACTGAAGCTTTCTTT. Its translation is CATSTGETEAFF.

The V and J genes are TRBV14 and TRBJ2-1, with TRBD2 identical over 9 bases. Germline CDR1 reads SGHDN; CDR2 reads FVKESK. This CDR3 region has 15 residues. Losses at the gene ends were 3 bases for V and 6 bases for J; bases not matched to a gene: 6. The CDR3 reads CASSQVAGAINEQFF. The CDR3 DNA reads as TGTGCCAGCAGCCAGGTAGCGGGAGCTATCAATGAGCAGTTCTTC.

In this sample, this clonotype turned up many times. V is TRBV20-1 and J is TRBJ2-1, with 8 bases lining up with TRBD2. The CDR3 has 14 residues. The V gene end was trimmed by 1 base and the J gene end by 4 bases; junction bases not matched to a gene: 3. Looked up from germline, CDR1 is DFQATT and CDR2 is SNEGSKA (reference sequence). Here the CDR3 DNA reads TGCAGTGCTAGAGGAGAGCGGGAGTACAATGAGCAGTTCTTC. As protein: CSARGEREYNEQFF.

This clonotype was seen ten or more times. The chain couples TRBV12-3 or TRBV12-4 to TRBJ1-1, with a tentative D call TRBD1 (6 bases). CDR3 length equals 12 residues. V was pared by 5 bases and J by 10 bases, with 14 bases between. The CDR3 bases are TGTGCCAGCAGTAGGGGGGAGGAAGCAGCTTTCTTT. Its protein product is CASSRGEEAAFF.

This chain links TRBV15 with TRBJ1-2; D possibly corresponds to TRBD1 (6 bases). V shed 0 bases and J shed 4 bases, with 12 bases lying between them. The CDR3 loop spans 15 amino acids. The V gene's germline CDR1 is LNHNV and CDR2 YYDKDF (reference sequence). CDR3 coding DNA: TGTGCCACCAGCAGAGAGTCCCAGGGGTCCTATGGCTACACCTTC. Translated, it gives CATSRESQGSYGYTF.

This chain links TRBV5-6 with TRBJ2-1, with TRBD2 matching over 7 bases. V dropped 5 bases and J dropped 10; count of bases not matched to a gene: 6. CDR1 is SGHDT, CDR2 YYEEEE, per germline. The CDR3 is made up of 12 amino acids. The CDR3 spells CASRPLGGEQFF. The CDR3 DNA follows: TGTGCCAGCAGGCCACTCGGGGGGGAGCAGTTCTTC. Variable domain in full (rest from reference TRBV5-6 and TRBJ2-1): DAGVTQSPTHLIKTRGQQVTLRCSPKSGHDTVSWYQQALGQGPQFIFQYYEEEERQRGNFPDRFSGHQFPNYSSELNVNALLLGDSALYLCASRPLGGEQFFGPGTRLTVL.

In its sample, this clonotype was seen many times. The chain uses TRBV7-6 and TRBJ1-2; 12 bases match TRBD1. This CDR3 contains 14 residues. Germline V gene data show CDR1 as SGHVS and CDR2 as FNYEAQ. Trimming at V came to 5 bases and at J to 7 bases, leaving 5 bases not matched to a gene. This CDR3 reads CASSPGTGGFGYTF. CDR3 sequence (DNA): TGTGCCAGCAGCCCCGGGACAGGGGGCTTTGGCTACACCTTC.

A few counts support this clonotype. The chain uses TRBV13 and TRBJ2-7; possibly TRBD1 for D (6 bases). V was pared by 5 bases and J by 4 bases, with 12 bases between. CDR1 PRHDT and CDR2 FYEKMQ come from the germline V gene (reference sequence). The CDR3 is made up of 13 amino acids. CDR3 nucleotide sequence: TGTGCCAGCAGCCCCGGGACAAAATACGAGCAGTACTTC. Protein sequence: CASSPGTKYEQYF.

V usage is TRBV6-6 and J usage is TRBJ2-6; unclear D gene. The CDR3 is 14 residues long. The V and J ends lost 6 bases and 4 bases respectively, with 10 bases between them. The germline V gene encodes CDR1 MNHNY and CDR2 SVGAGI (reference sequence). The CDR3 reads CASRAEAGANVLTF. Written as DNA, the CDR3 is TGTGCCAGCAGAGCCGAAGCGGGGGCCAACGTCCTGACTTTC.

The rearrangement uses TRBV3-1 and TRBJ2-3, with unresolved D. V lost 0 bases, J lost 4 bases, and 14 bases lay in between. CDR3 length: 16 amino acids. Germline V CDR1 and CDR2: LGHDT, YNNKEL (reference sequence). In DNA form, the CDR3 reads TGTGCCAGCAGCCAAGAGAGCCATGGGGTGTCAGATACGCAGTATTTT. Its protein is CASSQESHGVSDTQYF.

This clonotype was detected many times. The chain has TRBV10-3 and TRBJ2-5; tentative D call: TRBD1 (7 bases). V was pared by 2 bases and J by 1 base, with 11 bases between. Germline CDR1 ENHRY, CDR2 SYGVKD. This CDR3 region has 15 residues. The CDR3 sequence is CAISEPGGGQETQYF. The DNA for the CDR3 is TGTGCCATCAGTGAGCCAGGGGGAGGCCAAGAGACCCAGTACTTC.

This clonotype has a handful of counts. V usage is TRBV6-6 and J usage is TRBJ2-7, with TRBD1 matching 7 bases. Germline values: CDR1 MNHNY, CDR2 SVGAGI (reference sequence). Losses at the gene ends were 6 bases for V and 3 bases for J; bases not matched to a gene: 8. This CDR3 spans 14 amino acids. This chain's CDR3 is CASRPGTAGYEQYF. In DNA, the CDR3 is TGTGCCAGCAGACCCGGGACAGCCGGCTACGAGCAGTACTTC.

The J gene is TRBJ2-1, the V gene TRBV4-2; TRBD2 aligns across 13 bases. Germline trimming cut 1 base from V and 4 bases from J; bases unmatched to any gene: 7. The CDR3 has 18 residues. CDR1 LGHNA and CDR2 YNFKEQ come from the germline V gene. Here the CDR3 reads CASSQGTSGSTLYNEQFF. CDR3 coding DNA: TGTGCCAGCAGCCAAGGGACTAGCGGGAGTACCCTTTACAATGAGCAGTTCTTC.